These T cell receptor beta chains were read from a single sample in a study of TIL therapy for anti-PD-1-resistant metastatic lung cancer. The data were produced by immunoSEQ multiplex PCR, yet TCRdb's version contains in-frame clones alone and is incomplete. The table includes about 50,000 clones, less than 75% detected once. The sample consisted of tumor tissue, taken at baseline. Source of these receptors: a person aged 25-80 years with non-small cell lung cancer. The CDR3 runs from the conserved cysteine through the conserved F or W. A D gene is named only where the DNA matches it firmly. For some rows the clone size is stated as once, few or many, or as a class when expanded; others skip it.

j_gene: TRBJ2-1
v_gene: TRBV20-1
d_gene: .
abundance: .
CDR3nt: TGCAGTGCTAGCCGGTCAAATGAGCAGTTCTTC
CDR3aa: CSASRSNEQFF

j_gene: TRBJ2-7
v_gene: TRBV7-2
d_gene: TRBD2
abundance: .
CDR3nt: TGTGCCAGCAGCTTCGATAGCGGGAGCCCGTCCTACGAGCAGTGCTTC
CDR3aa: CASSFDSGSPSYEQCF

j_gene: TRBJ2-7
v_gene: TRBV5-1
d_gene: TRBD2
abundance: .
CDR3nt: TGCGCCAGCAGCGCACGGACTAGCGGAGGCTACGAGCAGTACTTC
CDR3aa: CASSARTSGGYEQYF

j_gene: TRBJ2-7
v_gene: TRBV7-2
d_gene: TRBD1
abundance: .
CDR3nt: TGTGCCAGCAGCTTAGCCCCCCGGGACAGGGGGCTTGAGCAGTACTTC
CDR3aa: CASSLAPRDRGLEQYF

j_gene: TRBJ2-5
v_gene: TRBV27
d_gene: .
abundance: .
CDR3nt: TGTGCCAGCAGTTTATCTGCGGACTATCGAGAGACCCAGTACTTC
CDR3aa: CASSLSADYRETQYF

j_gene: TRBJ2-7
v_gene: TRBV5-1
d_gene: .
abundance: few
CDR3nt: TGCGCCAGCAGCTCCGGGACACTCTCCTACGAGCAGTACTTC
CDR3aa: CASSSGTLSYEQYF

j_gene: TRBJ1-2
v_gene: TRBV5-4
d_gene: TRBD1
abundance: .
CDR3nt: TGTGCCAGCAGCTTGCGACAGGGGGTAGATTATGGCTACACCTTC
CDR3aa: CASSLRQGVDYGYTF

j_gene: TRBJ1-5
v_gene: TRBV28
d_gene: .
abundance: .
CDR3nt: TGTGCCAGCAGTCCCCGGGCCCGGGGGCAGCCCCAGCATTTT
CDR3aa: CASSPRARGQPQHF

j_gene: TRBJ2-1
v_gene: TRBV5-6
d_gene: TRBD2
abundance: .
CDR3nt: TGTGCCAGCAGCTTGGGACTAGCGGGGGGCCCTTACAATGAGCAGTTCTTC
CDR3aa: CASSLGLAGGPYNEQFF

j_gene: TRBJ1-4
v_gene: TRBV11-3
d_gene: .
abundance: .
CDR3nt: TGTGCCAGCAGTCGGGGACCTGAGGAAAAACTGTTTTTT
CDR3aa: CASSRGPEEKLFF

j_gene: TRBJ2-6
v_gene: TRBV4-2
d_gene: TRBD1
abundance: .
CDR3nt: TGTGCCAGCAGCTGGACCGGGACAGCCTTCGACTCTGGGGCCAACGTCCTGACTTTC
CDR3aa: CASSWTGTAFDSGANVLTF